The clone carrying this T cell receptor (beta chain) was seen only once. Its antigen is unknown. This may stem from a read error, because a much larger clone lies one nucleotide away. Germline V CDR1 and CDR2: SEHNR, FQNEAQ (reference sequence). The CDR3 contains 13 residues. Trimming shortened V by 5 bases and J by 13 bases, and 18 bases separated the two germline ends. The second PCR ran about 7 to 12 cycles with a sample-barcoded 5' primer and J-beta primers. TCRdb analysed the 5' RACE reads with MiXCR anew, one entry per CDR3 protein. The sample holds 750,000 to 950,000 distinct CDR3 sequences; 25% to 30% are singletons and the top ten take 9.5% to 13%. These data come from a study of blood T cells in healthy people across ages. Notes on the study in general: One million T cells yielded diversity estimates that were considered underestimates.

Aged about 6 to 95, donors were systemically healthy Caucasians from Russia. The sample was also reused in another study, on T cells of mothers and their children. In that study: Detection yielded no persistent microchimeric T cell clones.

This sequence was found in a woman aged 35 to 49 in good health. This rearrangement joins TRBV7-9 to TRBJ2-1; no firm D call. The sample taken for sequencing was blood. DNA of the CDR3: TGTGCCAGCAGCCCCGGCAGCGTAGAGACCCAGTTCTTC. It is translated as CASSPGSVETQFF.